This is a list of T cell receptor beta chains from one sample in a study of PD-1 blockade in classical Hodgkin lymphoma. Method: immunoSEQ multiplex PCR; TCRdb's copy keeps in-frame clones and lacks some. The profile shows under 100,000 clones, 65% to 85% of them singletons. Sequencing used peripheral blood mononuclear cells (PBMCs), obtained at baseline. Source of these receptors: a human donor with classical Hodgkin lymphoma. Both conserved end residues are part of each CDR3. Each record gives: V gene, D gene, J gene, clone size, CDR3 DNA, CDR3 protein. D genes are given only for firm matches. Clone size is not always given. Where it is, it says once, few, many or a class for expanded clones.

TRBV5-1	NA	TRBJ2-3	once	TGCGCCAGCAGCCGGGCGTGGAGACCCCGGGATACGCAGTATTTT	CASSRAWRPRDTQYF
TRBV10-3	NA	TRBJ2-5	NA	TGTGCCATCAGTGACTCCCGGGTCGCGAAAGAGACCCAGTACTTC	CAISDSRVAKETQYF
TRBV2	NA	TRBJ2-1	NA	TGTGCCAGCAGTGAAGCTGGCCACAATGAGCAGTTCTTC	CASSEAGHNEQFF
TRBV9	TRBD2	TRBJ2-1	NA	TGTGCCAGCAGCCTAGCGGGAGCTCTCAATGAGCAGTTCTTC	CASSLAGALNEQFF
TRBV7-2	NA	TRBJ2-3	NA	TGTGCCAGCAGCTTAAATACGGGAGGCACAGATACGCAGTATTTT	CASSLNTGGTDTQYF
TRBV4-3	NA	TRBJ2-1	NA	TGCGCCAGCAGCCAAGAAGCAGGAGCGGGCTTCGCGGATGAGCAGTTCTTC	CASSQEAGAGFADEQFF
TRBV6-1	NA	TRBJ2-1	once	TGTGCCAGCAGTGACACATTTAGGGGGGTCGAGCAGTTCTTC	CASSDTFRGVEQFF
TRBV19	NA	TRBJ2-7	NA	TGTGCCAGTAGTAACCAAGGGGGAACCTACGAGCAGTACTTC	CASSNQGGTYEQYF
TRBV6-5	TRBD2	TRBJ2-1	NA	TGTGCCAGCAGTTATTTAGGTGGCGGGAGGGCGTGGTTCTTC	CASSYLGGGRAWFF
TRBV10-3	NA	TRBJ2-7	NA	TGTGCCATCAGTGGGAGAAATACCAAGCAGTACTTC	CAISGRNTKQYF
TRBV4-2	NA	TRBJ2-1	once	TGTGCCAGCAGCTTGTTAGGGTCTTTTGATGAGCAGTTCTTC	CASSLLGSFDEQFF
TRBV19	NA	TRBJ1-4	NA	TGTGCCAGTACTAACAGAGCAACTAATGAAAAACTGTTTTTT	CASTNRATNEKLFF
TRBV30	NA	TRBJ2-3	few	TGTGCCTGGAGTGTAAGCACAGATACGCAGTATTTT	CAWSVSTDTQYF
TRBV2	NA	TRBJ2-4	once	TGTGCCAGCAAATCCCTGACAGGATCTGAGGGGGCCAAAAACATTCAGTACTTC	CASKSLTGSEGAKNIQYF
TRBV29-1	NA	TRBJ2-3	NA	TGCAGCCTTATTACCACAGATACGCAGTATTTT	CSLITTDTQYF
TRBV2	NA	TRBJ1-1	NA	TGTGCCAGCAGTGAACAGGGTAGTACTGAAGCTTTCTTT	CASSEQGSTEAFF
TRBV5-1	NA	TRBJ2-7	many	TGCGCCAGCAGCTTGGGAGGTACGACCGAGCAGTACTTC	CASSLGGTTEQYF
TRBV7-3	TRBD2	TRBJ2-1	NA	TGTGCCAGCAGCCCATCCGCGGGACTAGCGCACTACAATGAGCAGTTCTTC	CASSPSAGLAHYNEQFF
TRBV19	NA	TRBJ2-6	NA	TGTGCCAGTAGTATAGATTTGAAACGGGGCTCTGGGGCCAACGTCCTGACTTTC	CASSIDLKRGSGANVLTF
TRBV19	NA	TRBJ2-1	once	TGTGCCAGTACGGGTCGCAATGAGCAGTTCTTC	CASTGRNEQFF
TRBV14	TRBD1	TRBJ1-2	NA	TGTGCCAGCAGCCAAGGGACAGGGGGCCTGAATTGGTATGGCTACACCTTC	CASSQGTGGLNWYGYTF
TRBV10-3	NA	TRBJ2-7	once	TGTGCCATCAGTCTAGGGACCCAGGACGGGTACGAGCAGTACTTC	CAISLGTQDGYEQYF
TRBV19	NA	TRBJ1-2	NA	TGTGCCAGTAACTTACAGGGTGACTATGGCTACACCTTC	CASNLQGDYGYTF
TRBV5-8	NA	TRBJ1-5	NA	TGTGCCAGCAGCTCAGGGATAGCGGATCAGCCCCAGCATTTT	CASSSGIADQPQHF
TRBV5-1	TRBD1	TRBJ1-4	NA	TGCGCCAGCAGCTTGGATCCAACAGGGGGAGAAAAACTGTTTTTT	CASSLDPTGGEKLFF
TRBV5-1	NA	TRBJ2-2	NA	TGCGCCAGCAGCCTGACAGGATCGAACACCGGGGAGCTGTTTTTT	CASSLTGSNTGELFF
TRBV30	TRBD2	TRBJ2-3	NA	TGTGCCCGCCGACTAGCGGGAGTTTGGACAGATATGCAGTATTTT	CARRLAGVWTDMQYF
TRBV19	NA	TRBJ1-1	few	TGTGCCAGTAGTAGACAGGCCTCCTTT	CASSRQASF
TRBV7-9	NA	TRBJ1-2	NA	TGTGCCAGCAGCTTAGAGCCAGGATCCTATGGCTACACCTTC	CASSLEPGSYGYTF
TRBV28	TRBD2	TRBJ2-1	few	TGTGCCAGCAGTTTGTGGGGGGGGGATGAGCAGTTCTTC	CASSLWGGDEQFF
TRBV5-1	TRBD2	TRBJ2-7	NA	TGCGCCAGCTCCTCCGCGGGGCGGGAGTTCGGGGAGCAGTACTTC	CASSSAGREFGEQYF
TRBV18	NA	TRBJ1-1	NA	TGTGCCAGCTCACCGGGGCAAACTCAAGCTTTCTTT	CASSPGQTQAFF
TRBV10-3	NA	TRBJ2-1	NA	TGTGCCATCAGTGAAGACGGCTACAATGAGCAGTTCTTC	CAISEDGYNEQFF
TRBV7-6	NA	TRBJ1-2	NA	TGTGCCAGCAGCTTAGAACCAGGTCCCAATCGTGGCTATGGCTACACCTTC	CASSLEPGPNRGYGYTF
TRBV9	NA	TRBJ2-5	NA	TGTGCCAGCAGCGTAAGAGGACTTGGGGGAGAGACCCAGTACTTC	CASSVRGLGGETQYF
TRBV27	NA	TRBJ1-1	NA	TGTGCCAGCAGTCTAAAAAACACTGAAGCTTTCTTT	CASSLKNTEAFF
TRBV12-5	NA	TRBJ2-7	NA	TGTGCTAGTGGTTTGGTCGAAGTGAGGGGGTTCAGCCACGAGCAGTACTTC	CASGLVEVRGFSHEQYF
TRBV5-4	TRBD1	TRBJ1-2	NA	TGTGCCAGCAGCTTACGGACAGGCCTTAACTATGGCTACACCTTC	CASSLRTGLNYGYTF
TRBV10-3	NA	TRBJ1-4	once	TGTGCCACCCGAGAGGACAGAGGTGAAAAACTGTTTTTT	CATREDRGEKLFF
TRBV1	NA	TRBJ2-7	NA	TGCACCAGCAGCCCAATCGGGGGGGGGCAGCGGGAAAGGTACGAGCAGTACTTC	CTSSPIGGGQRERYEQYF
TRBV10-3	NA	TRBJ1-2	NA	TGTGCCATCAGTGAGGACAGCTATGGCTACACCTTC	CAISEDSYGYTF
TRBV9	TRBD2	TRBJ2-7	NA	TGTGCCAGCAGCGTAGCGACCGGGGGGGTCTACGAGCAGTACTTC	CASSVATGGVYEQYF
TRBV7-3	TRBD2	TRBJ2-1	NA	TGTGCCAGCAGCTCGACGGCTAGCGGGCATGAGCAGTTCTTC	CASSSTASGHEQFF
TRBV4-2	TRBD1	TRBJ1-2	NA	TGTGCCAGCAGTTACGACCCGGGACAGGGGGCGCGGGTTCATGGCTACACCTTC	CASSYDPGQGARVHGYTF
TRBV4-2	NA	TRBJ2-3	NA	TGTGCCAGCAGCCAGGGGGCCACCACAGATACGCAGTATTTT	CASSQGATTDTQYF